The 10 T cell receptor beta chains presented below share a single source sample, sequenced in a study of blood T cell repertoires in COVID-19. Repertoires were generated with immunoSEQ multiplex PCR, while TCRdb's copy carries only in-frame clones and drops some. This sample has around 160,000 clones, with roughly 80% found just once. Specimen: PBMCs or T cells enriched from blood (not recorded which). These receptors originate from an older woman who had recovered from COVID-19.

A single count supports this clone. V gene TRBV12-3 or TRBV12-4 combines with J gene TRBJ1-2, with D unresolved. The CDR3 has 13 residues. Trimming stripped 0 bases from V and 7 bases from J, with 9 bases between. CDR3 in DNA: TGTGCCAGCAGTTTAGCCCACAGTAGTGGCTACACCTTC. Translated, it gives CASSLAHSSGYTF.

The chain couples TRBV5-4 to TRBJ1-1; D possibly corresponds to TRBD1 (6 bases). CDR1 and CDR2 from the germline V gene are SGHNT and YYREEE (reference sequence). This CDR3 spans 15 amino acids. With 2 bases removed from V and 0 bases from J, the gap between germline ends came to 11 bases. CDR3 sequence: CASSLQGGMNTEAFF. CDR3 nucleotides: TGTGCCAGCAGCTTACAGGGAGGGATGAACACTGAAGCTTTCTTT.

The chain employs TRBV19 and TRBJ1-4; D perhaps matches TRBD1 (6 bases). V gave up 7 bases and J gave up 8 bases, with 14 bases separating them. Germline V lookup: CDR1 LNHDA, CDR2 SQIVND (reference sequence). There are 13 residues in the CDR3. As DNA, the CDR3 is TGTGCCAGTAATCGGGACAAGGGGGAAAAACTGTTTTTT. Translation gives CASNRDKGEKLFF.

Many counts were recorded for this clone. This chain joins TRBV27 and TRBJ1-6; a possible D gene is TRBD1 (5 bases). The CDR3 runs 14 residues. V lost 3 bases, J lost 7 bases, and 10 bases lay in between. Germline CDR1 reads MNHEY; CDR2 reads SMNVEV (reference sequence). CDR3 residues: CASSLAQVNSPLHF. The CDR3 nucleotides read TGTGCCAGCAGTTTGGCACAGGTAAATTCACCCCTCCACTTT.

V gene TRBV27 combines with J gene TRBJ2-1, with D possibly matching TRBD1 (5 bases). The germline CDR1 and CDR2 sequences are MNHEY and SMNVEV (reference sequence). V lost 5 bases and J 0 bases, leaving 11 bases between the germline ends. The CDR3 is 15 amino acids. In DNA form, the CDR3 reads TGTGCCAGCAGTCCGGACACGAGCTCCTACAATGAGCAGTTCTTC. This sequence encodes CASSPDTSSYNEQFF.

This clone was picked up a small number of times. The genes are TRBV4-1 and TRBJ1-1, with D hard to call. Germline V gene data show CDR1 as MGHRA and CDR2 as YSYEKL. The CDR3 is 15 residues long. With 1 base removed from V and 1 base from J, the gap between germline ends came to 10 bases. CDR3 nucleotide sequence: TGCGCCAGCAGCCAAGCCCCGGGAAGGAACACTGAAGCTTTCTTT. This sequence encodes CASSQAPGRNTEAFF.

The chain has TRBV27 and TRBJ1-1; no firm D call. This CDR3 is built from 15 residues. Germline loops: CDR1 MNHEY, CDR2 SMNVEV (reference sequence). Trimming stripped 6 bases from V and 0 bases from J, with 14 bases between. The CDR3 DNA reads TGTGCCAGCAGACCACGGTCGCTTTTGAACACTGAAGCTTTCTTT. Protein product: CASRPRSLLNTEAFF.

This clone was picked up one time. This chain connects TRBV3-1 (or the pseudogene TRBV3-2) to TRBJ2-6; 9 bases agree with TRBD1. This CDR3 spans 17 amino acids. After removal of 10 bases from V and 4 bases from J, the junction contained 14 bases not matched to a gene. Germline V CDR1 and CDR2: LGHDT, YNNKEL (reference sequence). The CDR3 is CAKDGDRDLSGANVLTF. CDR3 nucleotide sequence: TGTGCCAAGGATGGGGACAGGGATTTATCGGGGGCCAACGTCCTGACTTTC.

The CDR3 loop is CASSLQGATEAFF. CDR3 bases: TGTGCCAGCTCACTACAGGGGGCCACTGAAGCTTTCTTT. This chain joins TRBV18 and TRBJ1-1; TRBD1 aligns across 9 bases. The junction had 1 base not matched to a gene; V was cut back by 4 bases and J by 4 bases. The length of the CDR3 is 13 residues. CDR1 KGHSH and CDR2 LQKENI come from the germline V gene.

This chain links TRBV2 with TRBJ1-6; 7 bases fit TRBD1. Trimming removed 7 bases from V and 7 bases from J; junction bases left unmatched: 10. This CDR3 comprises 15 residues. Germline V CDR1 and CDR2: SNHLY, FYNNEI. As DNA, the CDR3 is TGTGCCAGCAACGCCCTGGGACAGCAAAATTCACCCCTCCACTTT. It is translated as CASNALGQQNSPLHF.